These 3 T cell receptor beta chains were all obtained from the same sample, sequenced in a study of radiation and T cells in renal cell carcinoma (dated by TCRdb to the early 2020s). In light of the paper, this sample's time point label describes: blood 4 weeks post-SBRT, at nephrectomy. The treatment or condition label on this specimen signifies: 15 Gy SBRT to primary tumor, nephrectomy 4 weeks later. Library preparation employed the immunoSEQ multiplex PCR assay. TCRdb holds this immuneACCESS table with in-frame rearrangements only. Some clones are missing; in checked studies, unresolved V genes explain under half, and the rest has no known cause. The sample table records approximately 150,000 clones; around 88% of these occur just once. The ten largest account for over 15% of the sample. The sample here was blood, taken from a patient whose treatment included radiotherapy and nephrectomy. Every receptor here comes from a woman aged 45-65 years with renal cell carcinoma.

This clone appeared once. CDR3 loop: CASSDGFHRETGYTF. CDR3 in DNA: TGTGCCAGCAGCGACGGATTCCACAGGGAAACTGGCTACACCTTC. V is TRBV7-9 and J is TRBJ1-2; tentative D call: TRBD1 (6 bases). CDR3 length: 15 residues. Looked up from germline, CDR1 is SEHNR and CDR2 is FQNEAQ (reference sequence). Trimming pared 5 bases from V and 7 bases from J, leaving 20 bases between.

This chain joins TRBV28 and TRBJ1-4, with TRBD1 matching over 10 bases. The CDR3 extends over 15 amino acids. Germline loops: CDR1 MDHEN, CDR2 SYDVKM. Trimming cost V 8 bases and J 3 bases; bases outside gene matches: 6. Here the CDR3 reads CASETGGASNEKLFF. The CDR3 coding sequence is TGTGCCAGCGAGACAGGGGGCGCTTCTAATGAAAAACTGTTTTTT.

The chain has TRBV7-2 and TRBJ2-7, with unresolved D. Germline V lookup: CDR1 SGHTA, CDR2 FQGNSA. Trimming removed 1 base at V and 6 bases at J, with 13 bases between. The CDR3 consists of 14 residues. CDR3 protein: CASSLVRQDAEQYF. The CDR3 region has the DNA TGTGCCAGCAGCTTAGTCAGGCAGGATGCCGAGCAGTACTTC.